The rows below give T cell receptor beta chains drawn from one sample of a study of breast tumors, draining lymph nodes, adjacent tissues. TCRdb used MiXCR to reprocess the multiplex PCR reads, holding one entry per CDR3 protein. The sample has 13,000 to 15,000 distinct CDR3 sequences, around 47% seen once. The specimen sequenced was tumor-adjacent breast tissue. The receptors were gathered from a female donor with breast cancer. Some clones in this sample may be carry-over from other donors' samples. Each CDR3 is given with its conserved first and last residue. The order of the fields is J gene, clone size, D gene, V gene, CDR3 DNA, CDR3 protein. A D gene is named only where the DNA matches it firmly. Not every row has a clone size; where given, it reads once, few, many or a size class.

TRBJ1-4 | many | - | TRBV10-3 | TGTGCCATCAGTGAGGGCAGGGAAGGAAAACTGTTTTTT | CAISEGREGKLFF
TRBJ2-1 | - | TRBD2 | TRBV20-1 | TGCAGTGCTACGACTAGCGGGCAGTTCTTC | CSATTSGQFF
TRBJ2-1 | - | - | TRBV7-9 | TGTGCCAGCAGCTTCCGGGACGCCGGCTACAATGAGCAGTTCTTC | CASSFRDAGYNEQFF
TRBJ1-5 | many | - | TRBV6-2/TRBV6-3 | TGTGCCAGCAGTCACGGAGGGGGAGGGCAGCCCCAGCATTTT | CASSHGGGGQPQHF
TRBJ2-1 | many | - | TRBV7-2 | TGTGCCAGCAGCCTCAACAATGAGCAGTTCTTC | CASSLNNEQFF
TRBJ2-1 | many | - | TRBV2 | TGTGCCAGCAGTGGACTGCTCAGCTCCTACAATGAGCAGTTCTTC | CASSGLLSSYNEQFF
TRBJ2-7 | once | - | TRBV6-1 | TGTGCCAGCAGTGAAGGCTACAGGGAGGACGAGCAGTACTTC | CASSEGYREDEQYF
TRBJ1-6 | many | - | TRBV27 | TGTGCCAGCAGGGGACTCATCAGCGAACTCCACTTT | CASRGLISELHF
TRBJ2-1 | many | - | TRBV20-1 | TGCAGTGCTAAATTTCAGACCGGTAGCTCCTACAATGAGCAGTTCTTC | CSAKFQTGSSYNEQFF
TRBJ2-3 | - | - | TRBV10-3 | TGTGCCATCAGATCAGGGGGGAGCACAGATACGCAGTATTTT | CAIRSGGSTDTQYF
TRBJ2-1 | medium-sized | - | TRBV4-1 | TGCGCCAGCAGCCAAGACGTTGCGGGCGCCCTTGAGCAGTTCTTC | CASSQDVAGALEQFF
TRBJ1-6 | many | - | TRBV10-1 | TGCGCCAGCAGTGAGTTGGCAGTGGCTCGTAATTCACCCCTCCACTTT | CASSELAVARNSPLHF
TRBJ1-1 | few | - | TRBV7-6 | TGTGCCAGCAGCTATTCGGAGGCCACTGAAGCTTTCTTT | CASSYSEATEAFF